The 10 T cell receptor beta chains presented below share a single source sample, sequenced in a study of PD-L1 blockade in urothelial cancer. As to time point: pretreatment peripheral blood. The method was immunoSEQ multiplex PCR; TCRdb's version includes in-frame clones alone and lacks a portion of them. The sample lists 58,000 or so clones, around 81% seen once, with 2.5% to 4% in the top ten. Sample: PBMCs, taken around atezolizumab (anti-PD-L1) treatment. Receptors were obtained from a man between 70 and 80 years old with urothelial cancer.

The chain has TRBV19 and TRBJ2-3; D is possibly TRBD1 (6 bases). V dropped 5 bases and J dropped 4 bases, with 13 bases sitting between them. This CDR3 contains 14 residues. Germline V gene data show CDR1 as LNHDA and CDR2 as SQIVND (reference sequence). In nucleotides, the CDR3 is TGTGCCAGTAGTGCAGGGGTCGACTCAGATACGCAGTATTTT. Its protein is CASSAGVDSDTQYF.

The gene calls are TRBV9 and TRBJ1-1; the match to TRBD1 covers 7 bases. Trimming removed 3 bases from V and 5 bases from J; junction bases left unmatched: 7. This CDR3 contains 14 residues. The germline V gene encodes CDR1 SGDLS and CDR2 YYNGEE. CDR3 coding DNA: TGTGCCAGCAGCGCGGGCGGGACAGCAACTGAAGCTTTCTTT. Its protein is CASSAGGTATEAFF.

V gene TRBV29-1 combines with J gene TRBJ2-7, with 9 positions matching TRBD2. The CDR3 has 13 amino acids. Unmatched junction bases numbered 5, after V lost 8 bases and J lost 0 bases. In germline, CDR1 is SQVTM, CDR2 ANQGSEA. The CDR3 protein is CSSAGGDSYEQYF. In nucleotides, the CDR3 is TGCAGCTCTGCGGGGGGGGACTCCTACGAGCAGTACTTC.

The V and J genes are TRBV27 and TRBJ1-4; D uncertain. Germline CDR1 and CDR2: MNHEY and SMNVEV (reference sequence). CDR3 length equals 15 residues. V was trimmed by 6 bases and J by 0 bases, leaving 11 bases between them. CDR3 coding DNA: TGTGCCAGCAGCCCGAGGGTTGCAACTAATGAAAAACTGTTTTTT. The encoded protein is CASSPRVATNEKLFF.

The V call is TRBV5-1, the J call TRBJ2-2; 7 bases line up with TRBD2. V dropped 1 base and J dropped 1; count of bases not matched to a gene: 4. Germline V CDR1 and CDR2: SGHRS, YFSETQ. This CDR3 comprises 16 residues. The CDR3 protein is CASSLRPSGNTGELFF. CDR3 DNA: TGCGCCAGCAGCTTGAGGCCTAGCGGGAACACCGGGGAGCTGTTTTTT.

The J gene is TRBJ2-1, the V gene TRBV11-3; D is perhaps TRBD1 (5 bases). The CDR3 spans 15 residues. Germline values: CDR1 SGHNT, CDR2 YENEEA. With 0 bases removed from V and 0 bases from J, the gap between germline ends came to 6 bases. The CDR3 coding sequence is TGTGCCAGCAGCTTAGACAGGGACTCCTACAATGAGCAGTTCTTC. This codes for CASSLDRDSYNEQFF.

The CDR3 DNA follows: TGTGCCGCCACCCCCGGGACTAGCGGGATATCTGAGCAGTTCTTC. This translates into CAATPGTSGISEQFF. The genes are TRBV10-3 and TRBJ2-1, with 13 positions matching TRBD2. In germline, CDR1 is ENHRY, CDR2 SYGVKD. V lost 11 bases and J lost 9; bases outside the gene matches: 13. The CDR3 sequence is 15 residues long.

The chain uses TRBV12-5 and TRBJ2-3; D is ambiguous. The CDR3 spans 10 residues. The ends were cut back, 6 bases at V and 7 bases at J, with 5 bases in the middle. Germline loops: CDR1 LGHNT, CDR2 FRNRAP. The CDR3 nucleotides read TGTGCTAGTGGCCTCCATACGCAGTATTTT. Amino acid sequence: CASGLHTQYF.

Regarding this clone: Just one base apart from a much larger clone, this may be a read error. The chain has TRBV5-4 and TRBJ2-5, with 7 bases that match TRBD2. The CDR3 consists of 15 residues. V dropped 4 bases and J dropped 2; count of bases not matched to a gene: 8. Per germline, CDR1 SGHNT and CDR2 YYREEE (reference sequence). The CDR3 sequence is CASSQGASGQETQYF. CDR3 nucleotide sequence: TGTGCCAGCAGCCAAGGGGCTAGCGGACAAGAGACCCAGTACTTC.

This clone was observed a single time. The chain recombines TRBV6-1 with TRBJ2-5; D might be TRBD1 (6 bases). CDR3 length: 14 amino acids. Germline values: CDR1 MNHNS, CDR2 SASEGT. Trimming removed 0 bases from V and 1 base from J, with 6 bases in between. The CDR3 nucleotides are TGTGCCAGCAGTGAAGCCAGGGGCCAAGAGACCCAGTACTTC. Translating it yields CASSEARGQETQYF.